These 20 T cell receptor beta chains came from one sample sequenced in a study of molecular identifiers for immune sequencing clone quantification. TCRdb re-called the PCR reads through MiXCR, storing one row per CDR3 protein. The data show about 630,000 distinct CDR3 sequences, over 25% seen once. The material sequenced was naive CD8+ T cells from blood, with Jurkat cell RNA spiked in. Regarding subset: FACS-sorted CD8+CD4-CCR7+CD45RA+ naive T cells. The receptor source for this set is a human donor in good health. Some libraries in this study had Jurkat cell RNA spiked in.

Concerning this clonotype itself: This sequence may be a read error, since a much larger clone differs from it by one base. The rearrangement links TRBV12-5 to TRBJ2-2, with D tentatively TRBD2 (6 bases). The CDR3 is 15 amino acids. Germline values: CDR1 LGHNT, CDR2 FRNRAP. The CDR3 loop reads CASGLVSGMAGEVFF. The CDR3 DNA reads as TGTGCTAGCGGTTTGGTAAGCGGAATGGCCGGGGAGGTGTTTTTT.

This clonotype came up a few times. The chain couples TRBV3-1 to TRBJ1-6; perhaps TRBD1 as D (5 bases). Trimming shortened V by 0 bases and J by 4 bases, and 13 bases separated the two germline ends. The germline gives CDR1 LGHDT, CDR2 YNNKEL (reference sequence). This CDR3 region has 17 residues. This CDR3 reads CASSQETGPEYNSPLHF. Written as DNA, the CDR3 is TGTGCCAGCAGCCAAGAAACGGGGCCGGAATATAATTCACCCCTCCACTTT.

The J gene is TRBJ1-4, the V gene TRBV19; 8 nucleotides agree with TRBD1. V lost 5 bases and J lost 0; bases outside the gene matches: 5. Germline CDR1 LNHDA, CDR2 SQIVND (reference sequence). The length of the CDR3 is 16 residues. CDR3 region: CASSHDRGTTNEKLFF. DNA of the CDR3: TGTGCCAGTAGTCACGACAGGGGAACAACTAATGAAAAACTGTTTTTT. The full variable domain, its missing parts supplied by reference TRBV19 and TRBJ1-4, is DGGITQSPKYLFRKEGQNVTLSCEQNLNHDAMYWYRQDPGQGLRLIYYSQIVNDFQKGDIAEGYSVSREKKESFPLTVTSAQKNPTAFYLCASSHDRGTTNEKLFFGSGTQLSVL.

Remarks on this clonotype: This may stem from a read error, because a much larger clone lies one nucleotide away. Without the conserved terminal phenylalanine or tryptophan, this CDR3 likely stems from a read error. This rearrangement joins TRBV27 to TRBJ2-3; 9 nucleotides align to TRBD2. CDR3 length equals 15 residues. The V and J ends lost 5 bases and 4 bases, in that order; junction bases with no gene match: 7. Germline assignment: CDR1 MNHEY and CDR2 SMNVEV (reference sequence). This CDR3 is CASSTIAGAPDTQYI. The CDR3, as DNA: TGTGCCAGCAGTACCATAGCGGGGGCCCCAGATACGCAGTATATT.

This chain links TRBV30 with TRBJ1-2, with D possibly matching TRBD1 (5 bases). The CDR3 extends over 13 amino acids. The V end lost 2 bases, the J end lost 6 bases, and 13 bases lay between the germline ends. The germline CDR1 and CDR2 sequences are GTSNPN and SVGIG (reference sequence). The CDR3 loop is CAWSIQGGDGYTF. In nucleotides, the CDR3 is TGTGCCTGGAGTATTCAGGGAGGGGATGGCTACACCTTC.

This clonotype has at least ten counts. The CDR3 DNA is TGCGCCAGCAGCCAAGTAGCGGCCCGATACAATGAGCAGTTCTTC. Its protein is CASSQVAARYNEQFF. V usage is TRBV4-1 and J usage is TRBJ2-1, with TRBD2 as a possible D gene (6 bases). CDR3 length: 15 residues. V was clipped by 1 base and J by 4 bases, with 11 bases between them. CDR1 is MGHRA, CDR2 YSYEKL, per germline.

The rearrangement links TRBV5-1 to TRBJ1-1; no reliable D call. This CDR3 contains 16 residues. Trimming shortened V by 4 bases and J by 0 bases, and 16 bases separated the two germline ends. CDR1 and CDR2 from the germline V gene are SGHRS and YFSETQ. The CDR3 protein is CASSLGTGPLNTEAFF. CDR3 DNA sequence: TGCGCCAGCAGCCTTGGAACCGGACCGTTGAACACTGAAGCTTTCTTT.

This rearrangement joins TRBV30 to TRBJ2-1, with a possible D match to TRBD1 (5 bases). The CDR3 spans 14 residues. The germline V gene has CDR1 GTSNPN and CDR2 SVGIG (reference sequence). V lost 4 bases and J lost 0, with 10 bases in between. CDR3 bases: TGTGCCTGGAATAGGGGTAGCTCCTACAATGAGCAGTTCTTC. Amino acid sequence: CAWNRGSSYNEQFF.

V usage is TRBV12-3 or TRBV12-4 and J usage is TRBJ2-7; TRBD1 might be the D (6 bases). CDR3 size: 15 residues. V lost 5 bases, J lost 3 bases, and 17 bases lay in between. CDR3 nucleotide sequence: TGTGCCAGCAGTCCATACCTACAGGGATTCTACGAGCAGTACTTC. Its protein product is CASSPYLQGFYEQYF.

The rearrangement joins TRBV19 to TRBJ2-3; no firm D call. The CDR3 covers 14 residues. Trimming took 5 bases from V and 8 from J, leaving 17 bases between them. The germline V gene has CDR1 LNHDA and CDR2 SQIVND (reference sequence). In DNA, the CDR3 is TGTGCCAGTAGTCCAGGACCAAACCGCCGTACGCAGTATTTT. This sequence encodes CASSPGPNRRTQYF.

Notes on this clonotype: It is likely a read error, because the conserved phenylalanine at the end of the CDR3 is missing. CDR3 in amino acids: CASSVEGTGGSDTQYS. In DNA form, the CDR3 reads TGTGCCAGCAGCGTCGAGGGGACAGGTGGGTCAGATACGCAGTATTCT. The J gene is TRBJ2-3, the V gene TRBV9, with 8 positions matching TRBD1. This CDR3 comprises 16 residues. The J segment lost 4 bases and the V segment lost 2 bases, leaving 9 bases of the junction unmatched. CDR1 is SGDLS, CDR2 YYNGEE, per germline.

This clonotype occurred many times. The chain uses TRBV4-1 and TRBJ2-3; the match to TRBD2 covers 14 bases. This CDR3 spans 17 amino acids. With V trimmed by 4 bases and J by 4 bases, 7 bases remained unmatched. Germline CDR1 MGHRA, CDR2 YSYEKL. Written as DNA, the CDR3 is TGCGCCAGCAGCCGTGGGACTAGCGGGGGTTTGTCAGATACGCAGTATTTT. Translated: CASSRGTSGGLSDTQYF.

This clonotype was counted only a few times. This chain joins TRBV5-1 and TRBJ1-1; D ambiguous. V dropped 0 bases and J dropped 8 bases, with 20 bases sitting between them. This CDR3 region has 16 residues. In germline, CDR1 is SGHRS, CDR2 YFSETQ. The CDR3 DNA sequence: TGCGCCAGCAGCTTGGAGACGTCCCCTTATCCGTCCGAAGCTTTCTTT. Its translation: CASSLETSPYPSEAFF.

The sample holds many counts of this clonotype. The chain links TRBV25-1 to TRBJ2-2; D remains unclear. Germline V CDR1 and CDR2: MGHDK, SYGVNS. With 3 bases removed from V and 0 bases from J, the gap between germline ends came to 11 bases. The CDR3 length is 16 residues. CDR3 loop: CASSETEISNTGELFF. CDR3 sequence (DNA): TGTGCCAGCAGTGAGACGGAGATCTCGAACACCGGGGAGCTGTTTTTT.

This clonotype was detected a few times. V gene TRBV5-6 combines with J gene TRBJ2-2; D might be TRBD2 (6 bases). Germline assignment: CDR1 SGHDT and CDR2 YYEEEE. V dropped 3 bases and J dropped 6 bases, with 12 bases sitting between them. The CDR3 spans 14 residues. The CDR3 is CASSSDWEAGELFF. The CDR3 DNA sequence: TGTGCCAGCAGCTCCGATTGGGAGGCCGGGGAGCTGTTTTTT.

Only a few counts were recorded for this clonotype. The chain is built from TRBV29-1 and TRBJ2-7, with a weak D call TRBD2 (6 bases). The CDR3 spans 11 residues. Germline V lookup: CDR1 SQVTM, CDR2 ANQGSEA. With 5 bases removed from V and 3 bases from J, the gap between germline ends came to 8 bases. The CDR3 reads CSVTGDYEQYF. The CDR3 DNA is TGCAGCGTTACGGGGGACTACGAGCAGTACTTC.

About this clonotype itself: One junction end disagrees with the germline gene, perhaps due to a read error. The rearrangement joins TRBV27 to TRBJ2-3; D perhaps matches TRBD1 (5 bases). Germline loops: CDR1 MNHEY, CDR2 SMNVEV (reference sequence). The CDR3 extends over 17 amino acids. The CDR3 reads CASSLRVGGVATGTQYF. For the CDR3, the DNA is TGTGCCAGCAGTTTAAGGGTAGGCGGAGTAGCCACAGGTACGCAGTATTTT.

This clonotype was counted at least ten times. The V call is TRBV5-4, the J call TRBJ2-3; D remains ambiguous. Germline values: CDR1 SGHNT, CDR2 YYREEE (reference sequence). Trimming cost V 3 bases and J 4 bases, with 15 bases left between them. CDR3 length equals 15 residues. Written as DNA, the CDR3 is TGTGCCAGCAGCTACAGAACTTTTTCCGCAGATACGCAGTATTTT. Protein product: CASSYRTFSADTQYF. Together with reference TRBV5-4 and TRBJ2-3, the CDR3 gives the full variable domain: ETGVTQSPTHLIKTRGQQVTLRCSSQSGHNTVSWYQQALGQGPQFIFQYYREEENGRGNFPPRFSGLQFPNYSSELNVNALELDDSALYLCASSYRTFSADTQYFGPGTRLTVL.

This rearrangement joins TRBV29-1 to TRBJ2-7, with D possibly matching TRBD1 (6 bases). The germline CDR1 and CDR2 sequences are SQVTM and ANQGSEA. CDR3 length equals 12 residues. The ends were cut back, 7 bases at V and 2 bases at J, with 12 bases in the middle. The chain's CDR3 is CSARTEAYEQYF. Written as DNA, the CDR3 is TGCAGCGCAAGGACAGAAGCCTACGAGCAGTACTTC.

The chain carries TRBV19 and TRBJ1-1; D call uncertain. The germline V gene has CDR1 LNHDA and CDR2 SQIVND (reference sequence). Trimming left V 9 bases short and J 8 bases short, with 16 bases between. This CDR3 is 12 amino acids long. CDR3 coding DNA: TGTGCCAGCACCACCGGACTCTGGGAAGCTTTCTTT. It encodes CASTTGLWEAFF.